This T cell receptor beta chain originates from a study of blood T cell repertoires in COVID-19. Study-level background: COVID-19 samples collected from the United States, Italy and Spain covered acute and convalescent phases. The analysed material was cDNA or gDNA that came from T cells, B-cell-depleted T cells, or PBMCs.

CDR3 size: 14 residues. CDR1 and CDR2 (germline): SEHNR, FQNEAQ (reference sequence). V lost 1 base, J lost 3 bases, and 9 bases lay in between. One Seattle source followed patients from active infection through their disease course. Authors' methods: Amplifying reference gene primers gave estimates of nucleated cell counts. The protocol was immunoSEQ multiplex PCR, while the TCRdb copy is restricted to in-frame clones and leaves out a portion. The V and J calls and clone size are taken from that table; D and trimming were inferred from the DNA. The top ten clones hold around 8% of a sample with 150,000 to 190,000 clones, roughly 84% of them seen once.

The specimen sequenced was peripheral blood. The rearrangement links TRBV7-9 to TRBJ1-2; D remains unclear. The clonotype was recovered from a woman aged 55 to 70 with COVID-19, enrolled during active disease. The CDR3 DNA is TGTGCCAGCAGCTTAGAATACGGTGACTATGGCTACACCTTC. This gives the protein CASSLEYGDYGYTF.